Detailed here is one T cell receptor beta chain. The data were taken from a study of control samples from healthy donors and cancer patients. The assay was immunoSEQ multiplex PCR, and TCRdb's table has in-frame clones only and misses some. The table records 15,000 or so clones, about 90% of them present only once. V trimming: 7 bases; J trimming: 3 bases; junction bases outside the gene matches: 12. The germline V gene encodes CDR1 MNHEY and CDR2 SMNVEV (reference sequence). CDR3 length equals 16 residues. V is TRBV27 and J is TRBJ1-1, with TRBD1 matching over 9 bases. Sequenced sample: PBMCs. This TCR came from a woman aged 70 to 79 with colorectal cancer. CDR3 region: CASNPRGQGFDTEAFF. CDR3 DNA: TGTGCCAGCAACCCGCGGGGACAGGGATTCGACACTGAAGCTTTCTTT.